This TCR beta chain was observed in a study of Graves' ophthalmopathy and Graves' hyperthyroidism (dated by TCRdb to 2016 to 2019). Study-level background: Peripheral blood was collected at initial diagnosis, prior to any treatment. An independent validation cohort comprised some 19 hyperthyroidism patients and over 15 patients who later progressed from hyperthyroidism to ophthalmopathy. After sampling, hyperthyroidism patients received methimazole starting at 30 mg daily, and ophthalmopathy patients received high-dose intravenous methylprednisolone. To explore V-J signatures distinguishing ophthalmopathy from hyperthyroidism, a discovery set of 100 patients (fewer than 45 ophthalmopathy, over 55 stable hyperthyroidism) was enrolled. In total, around 130 blood samples were TCR-sequenced: roughly 45 ophthalmopathy, over 70 hyperthyroidism and about 17 hyperthyroidism-to-ophthalmopathy patients. The study used TCR beta repertoire signatures to distinguish Graves' ophthalmopathy from Graves' hyperthyroidism and to predict progression to ophthalmopathy. For training and testing, the roughly 97 patients in the discovery cohort were randomly divided in a 7:3 ratio. In roughly 6 hyperthyroidism patients, T-cell repertoires of thyroid tissue and blood were compared. What the work shows at the level of the full study, not this receptor alone: Most expanded thyroid clonotypes with a frequency above 0.001 also appeared in blood, which suggests that blood repertoires may reflect the immune response in the thyroid. No statistical method was used to set the sample size in advance, and the investigators knew which group each participant was assigned to. In cross-validation, the 13-signature model distinguished ophthalmopathy from stable hyperthyroidism with 85% to 90% sensitivity and almost 83% specificity, and in the test set the corresponding values were about 80% and 75%. In validation, the model predicted ophthalmopathy progression with more than 55% sensitivity and roughly 72% specificity; some 13 predicted patients were CT-confirmed with GO in a median of around 6 months.

From the cysteine through the phenylalanine, the CDR3 covers 15 amino acids. Of the read, only the CDR3 DNA is kept; its 45 bases are in frame from base 1. CDR1 SGHRS and CDR2 YFSETQ are derived from the germline V gene. V is cut by 4 bases and J by 3 bases, and the space between the germline ends is 11 bases. This clonotype was detected many times. It lacks a known antigen. Qualities for individual bases were not recorded, and no much larger clone is one base off. Hyperthyroidism was defined as stable when no progression to ophthalmopathy occurred within 18 months of follow-up. Hyperthyroidism patients were newly diagnosed, with disease duration under 2 months, and aged 18 to 65 years. Patients with other autoimmune diseases, uncontrolled infections, pregnancy or lactation were excluded. Clinical symptoms, serum thyroxine, TRAb, thyroid ultrasound and orbital computed tomography were used for diagnosis. PBMCs were isolated from more than 9 ml of fresh peripheral blood by Ficoll-Paque density gradient centrifugation. Trizol reagent was used to extract the total RNA, and its quality was then checked on an Agilent 2100 Bioanalyzer.

TCR beta CDR3 regions were amplified from RNA transcripts for repertoire sequencing. A first-round RT-PCR used HTBI primers with the Qiagen OneStep RT-PCR kit, followed by a second-round multiplex PCR, size selection and purification. Sequencing of the libraries was carried out on an Illumina HiSeq2000 in paired-end mode with 100 bp reads. In the paper's pipeline: SOAPnuke was used to process the reads, throwing out any read that had adapters, had uncalled bases, had a mean Phred below 15, or lacked an exact constant-primer or identifier match. COPE v1.2.5 was used to merge the high-quality paired reads. Each unique nucleotide sequence was defined as a clonotype, and clonotypes were aligned to IMGT TRB V, D and J references with MiTCR v1.1. The analysis was limited to V-J combinations with a frequency above 0.0001, which together covered 99.2% of repertoires. A TCR clonal expansion and chaos score per V-J combination was defined as the ratio of F50 clonal expansion to chaos observed in the TCRdist matrix. Features were reduced by Welch's t-statistics and random forest to approximately 12 V-J combinations, which fed a naive Bayes classifier. The similarity between thyroid and blood repertoires was quantified using the Morisita-Horn index. Starting from the raw public reads, TCRdb applied fastp trimming at Q25, assembled clones with MiXCR and retained in-frame beta chains. All rows with the same CDR3 protein become a single entry with the most common DNA and genes. The V and J calls reflect TCRdb's pipeline rather than the authors' work. Present in this sample are hundreds of thousands of distinct CDR3 sequences, 20% to 25% of which were seen just once. In total, the top ten clones hold around 6.5% of the sample.

The sample taken for sequencing was peripheral blood. The clonotype originates from a woman aged 18-29 years with stable Graves' hyperthyroidism. Some clones in this sample may be carry-over from other donors' samples. Donor details come from another sample of the same person, matched by shared clones. The sequence joins TRBV5-1 to TRBJ2-6; TRBD1 is a weak D gene call, 5 bases matching. At the DNA level, the sequence is TGCGCCAGCAGCGTAGCAGGGTTTGGGGCCAACGTCCTGACTTTC. Translated, this gives CASSVAGFGANVLTF. The CDR3 plus the reference TRBV5-1 and TRBJ2-6 genes for the other parts give the full variable domain: KAGVTQTPRYLIKTRGQQVTLSCSPISGHRSVSWYQQTPGQGLQFLFEYFSETQRNKGNFPGRFSGRQFSNSRSEMNVSTLELGDSALYLCASSVAGFGANVLTFGAGSRLTVL.